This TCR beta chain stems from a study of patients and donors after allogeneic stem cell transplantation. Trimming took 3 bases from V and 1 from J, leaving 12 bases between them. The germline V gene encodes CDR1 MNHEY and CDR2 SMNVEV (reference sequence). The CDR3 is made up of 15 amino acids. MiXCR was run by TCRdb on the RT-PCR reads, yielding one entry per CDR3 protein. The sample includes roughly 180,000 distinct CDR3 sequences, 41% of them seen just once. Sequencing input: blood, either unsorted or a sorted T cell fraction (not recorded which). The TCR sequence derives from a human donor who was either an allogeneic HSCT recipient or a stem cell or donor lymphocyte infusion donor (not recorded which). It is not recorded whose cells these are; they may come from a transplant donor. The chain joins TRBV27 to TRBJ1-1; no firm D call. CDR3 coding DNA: TGTGCCAGCAGTTTTACGGGATTGGGGAACACTGAAGCTTTCTTT. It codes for CASSFTGLGNTEAFF.